The source of this TCR beta chain is a study of shared clonotypes between healthy human individuals. The table came from immunoSEQ multiplex PCR; TCRdb's copy has only in-frame clones and leaves some out. In the table there are about 680,000 clones, 92% of which are singletons. Naive-designated CD8 cells lacked CD45RO, were positively enriched for CCR7, and omitted terminally differentiated effector memory CD45RA+ cells. This CDR3 spans 13 amino acids. V dropped 6 bases and J dropped 6 bases, with 11 bases sitting between them. CDR1 and CDR2 (germline): MDHEN, SYDVKM. This sequence originates from a man aged 25-40 years in good health. The chain has TRBV28 and TRBJ1-4, with a tentative D call TRBD1 (6 bases). The sequencing input was naive CD8+ T cells sorted from blood. The CDR3 is CASRATGDEKLFF. CDR3 in DNA: TGTGCCAGCAGAGCGACAGGAGATGAAAAACTGTTTTTT. Drawing the rest from reference TRBV28 and TRBJ1-4, the complete variable domain is DVKVTQSSRYLVKRTGEKVFLECVQDMDHENMFWYRQDPGLGLRLIYFSYDVKMKEKGDIPEGYSVSREKKERFSLILESASTNQTSMYLCASRATGDEKLFFGSGTQLSVL.